This TCR beta chain was observed in a study of T cell changes during pregnancy in multiple sclerosis. V was clipped by 3 bases and J by 0 bases; unmatched bases: 8. CDR3 length: 16 amino acids. Per germline, CDR1 SEHNR and CDR2 FQNEAQ (reference sequence). There are a few counts of this clone. Libraries were prepared by immunoSEQ multiplex PCR; TCRdb keeps only in-frame clonotypes and omits some of them. In the table there are around 12,000 clones, approximately 88% of which are singletons. This sequence was found in a female donor in good health, enrolled as a control in a pregnancy study. The V call is TRBV7-9, the J call TRBJ2-7; 7 bases agree with TRBD1. The starting material was CD8+ T cells from peripheral blood mononuclear cells, obtained in the second trimester of pregnancy. For the CDR3, the DNA is TGTGCCAGCAGCTTTTTAACCCGGGACAGCTCCTACGAGCAGTACTTC. It specifies CASSFLTRDSSYEQYF. Full variable domain (rest looked up from reference TRBV7-9 and TRBJ2-7): DTGVSQNPRHKITKRGQNVTFRCDPISEHNRLYWYRQTLGQGPEFLTYFQNEAQLEKSRLLSDRFSAERPKGSFSTLEIQRTEQGDSAMYLCASSFLTRDSSYEQYFGPGTRLTVT.